This entry lists 4 T cell receptor beta chains sequenced from one sample in a study of blood T cells in healthy people across ages. A second PCR of about 7 to 11 cycles used a sample-barcoded 5' primer and a J-beta primer mix. MiXCR was run by TCRdb on the 5' RACE reads, yielding one entry per CDR3 protein. The table lists approximately 810,000 distinct CDR3 sequences, about 30% of them singletons. Input material: blood. These receptors came from a woman aged 80 or older in good health.

This clonotype has just a few counts. This sequence joins TRBV6-5 and TRBJ1-5; 7 bases agree with TRBD1. The ends lost 6 bases at V and 2 bases at J; junction bases unmatched: 10. This CDR3 has 16 residues. CDR1 MNHEY and CDR2 SVGAGI come from the germline V gene. CDR3 sequence: CASSPLRGPRNQPQHF. The DNA of the CDR3 is TGTGCCAGCAGCCCCCTGAGGGGGCCTCGCAATCAGCCCCAGCATTTT.

This chain links TRBV12-3 or TRBV12-4 with TRBJ1-3; D ambiguous. The CDR3 length is 13 residues. V gave up 7 bases and J gave up 9 bases, with 16 bases separating them. CDR3 sequence reads: CASKISAPGTIYF. CDR3 sequence (DNA): TGTGCCAGCAAAATCTCGGCCCCGGGCACCATATATTTT.

This clonotype was counted only a few times. V gene TRBV12-3 or TRBV12-4 combines with J gene TRBJ2-7; no clear D. The CDR3 runs 15 residues. V lost 1 base, J lost 4 bases, and 14 bases lay in between. The CDR3 loop reads CASSLDGQATYEQYF. CDR3 coding DNA: TGTGCCAGCAGTTTAGACGGTCAGGCGACATACGAGCAGTACTTC.

This chain connects TRBV15 to TRBJ1-1; D may be TRBD1 (6 bases). The CDR3 totals 16 residues. In germline, CDR1 is LNHNV, CDR2 YYDKDF (reference sequence). Trimming pared 0 bases from V and 7 bases from J, leaving 18 bases between. The CDR3 protein is CATSRDQGFGRGEAFF. CDR3 bases: TGTGCCACCAGCAGAGATCAGGGGTTTGGAAGGGGTGAAGCTTTCTTT.